The 15 T cell receptor beta chains in this list originate from one sample, sequenced in a study of blood T cells in healthy people across ages. It was with a sample-barcoded 5' primer and a J-beta primer mix that a second PCR of about 6 to 12 cycles was run. TCRdb used MiXCR to reprocess the 5' RACE reads, holding one entry per CDR3 protein. The profile shows hundreds of thousands of distinct CDR3 sequences, nearly 25% of them singletons. Another study also made use of these data, one on T cells of mothers and their children.

Sequenced input: blood. These receptors originate from a boy under 18 in good health.

To note about this clonotype: A much larger clone lies one base from this, so it may be a read error. This chain joins TRBV6-6 and TRBJ2-3, with TRBD1 as a possible D gene (6 bases). CDR1 is MNHNY, CDR2 SVGAGI, per germline (reference sequence). This CDR3 has 16 residues. V lost 7 bases to trimming and J lost 6 bases, with 23 bases between them. The CDR3 sequence: CASIAGELGAGDTQYF. CDR3 nucleotide sequence: TGTGCCAGCATTGCCGGCGAGCTGGGGGCAGGGGATACGCAGTATTTT.

A few counts support this clonotype. The rearrangement joins TRBV2 to TRBJ2-2; D remains ambiguous. Per the germline V gene, CDR1 is SNHLY and CDR2 is FYNNEI. V was cut by 6 bases and J by 4 bases, with 15 bases left in between. The CDR3 totals 15 residues. Written as DNA, the CDR3 is TGTGCCAGCAGCCAAGGCGCAGGTATCACCGGGGAGCTGTTTTTT. Translation gives CASSQGAGITGELFF.

Only a few counts were recorded for this clonotype. Given a much more abundant clone one base away, this may be a read error. The rearrangement links TRBV28 to TRBJ2-1, with D possibly being TRBD2 (5 bases). Per the germline V gene, CDR1 is MDHEN and CDR2 is SYDVKM. The CDR3 is 14 amino acids. For the CDR3, the DNA is TGTGCCAGCAGTTTATCAACCGACTACAATGGGCAGTTCTTC. Its translation is CASSLSTDYNGQFF. The variable domain in full, completed from reference TRBV28 and TRBJ2-1, reads DVKVTQSSRYLVKRTGEKVFLECVQDMDHENMFWYRQDPGLGLRLIYFSYDVKMKEKGDIPEGYSVSREKKERFSLILESASTNQTSMYLCASSLSTDYNGQFFGPGTRLTVL.

This chain joins TRBV20-1 and TRBJ1-5, with 8 positions matching TRBD1. V was clipped by 5 bases and J by 5 bases; unmatched bases: 5. The germline CDR1 and CDR2 sequences are DFQATT and SNEGSKA (reference sequence). This CDR3 comprises 13 residues. The chain's CDR3 is CSAGGQGHQPQHF. In nucleotides, the CDR3 is TGCAGTGCTGGAGGACAGGGCCATCAGCCCCAGCATTTT.

There are many counts of this clonotype. V usage is TRBV5-6 and J usage is TRBJ1-1; no clear D. The CDR3 runs to 12 residues. V lost 2 bases, J lost 5 bases, and 7 bases lay in between. In germline, CDR1 is SGHDT, CDR2 YYEEEE. The CDR3 bases are TGTGCCAGCAGCTTACGAGGGACTGAAGCTTTCTTT. It is translated as CASSLRGTEAFF.

In regard to this clonotype: A read error is possible here, since a much larger clone lies one base away. The V call is TRBV29-1, the J call TRBJ1-2, with no clear D. This CDR3 contains 8 residues. Looked up from germline, CDR1 is SQVTM and CDR2 is ANQGSEA. Trimming cost V 4 bases and J 7 bases, with 1 base left between them. The CDR3 sequence: CSVAGYTF. CDR3 nucleotides: TGCAGCGTTGCTGGCTACACCTTC. The full variable domain, its missing parts supplied by reference TRBV29-1 and TRBJ1-2, is SAVISQKPSRDICQRGTSLTIQCQVDSQVTMMFWYRQQPGQSLTLIATANQGSEATYESGFVIDKFPISRPNLTFSTLTVSNMSPEDSSIYLCSVAGYTFGSGTRLTVV.

This clonotype was found a few times. The chain joins TRBV9 to TRBJ2-2, with 9 nucleotides matching TRBD2. Germline trimming cut 4 bases from V and 0 bases from J; bases unmatched to any gene: 1. The CDR3 is made up of 15 amino acids. Germline V lookup: CDR1 SGDLS, CDR2 YYNGEE. CDR3 in amino acids: CASSSSGTNTGELFF. CDR3 bases: TGTGCCAGCAGCTCTAGCGGGACGAACACCGGGGAGCTGTTTTTT. The full variable domain, completed using reference TRBV9 and TRBJ2-2, is DSGVTQTPKHLITATGQRVTLRCSPRSGDLSVYWYQQSLDQGLQFLIQYYNGEERAKGNILERFSAQQFPDLHSELNLSSLELGDSALYFCASSSSGTNTGELFFGEGSRLTVL.

V and J are TRBV29-1 and TRBJ2-7, with D tentatively TRBD1 (5 bases). Trimming took off 0 bases at V and 4 bases at J, with 10 bases between the two ends. The germline CDR1 and CDR2 sequences are SQVTM and ANQGSEA. This CDR3 comprises 13 residues. In DNA, the CDR3 is TGCAGCGTTGAAGAACGACAGACTTACGAGCAGTACTTC. Its translation is CSVEERQTYEQYF.

This clonotype turned up a few times. The chain couples TRBV28 to TRBJ2-1; 8 bases map to TRBD2. Germline CDR1 MDHEN, CDR2 SYDVKM. The CDR3 covers 12 residues. Germline trimming cut 5 bases from V and 14 bases from J; bases unmatched to any gene: 8. The CDR3 DNA follows: TGTGCCAGCAGTAAAATCGGGGGGGGAGAGTTCTTC. Amino acids: CASSKIGGGEFF. The entire variable domain, with the rest obtained from reference TRBV28 and TRBJ2-1, is as follows: DVKVTQSSRYLVKRTGEKVFLECVQDMDHENMFWYRQDPGLGLRLIYFSYDVKMKEKGDIPEGYSVSREKKERFSLILESASTNQTSMYLCASSKIGGGEFFGPGTRLTVL.

This clonotype was detected a few times. The CDR3 loop reads CASGVPTSGGMNIQYF. The CDR3 nucleotides read TGTGCCAGCGGGGTCCCGACTAGCGGGGGGATGAACATTCAGTACTTC. The V and J genes are TRBV28 and TRBJ2-4; TRBD2 aligns across 13 bases. Germline CDR1 is MDHEN and CDR2 is SYDVKM. The CDR3 contains 16 residues. The V segment lost 8 bases and the J segment 7 bases; nucleotides outside the gene matches: 11.

J is TRBJ1-2 and V is TRBV4-3, with a weak D call TRBD1 (5 bases). The V and J ends lost 3 bases and 4 bases respectively, with 24 bases between them. Germline values: CDR1 LGHNA, CDR2 YSLEER. The CDR3 contains 18 residues. CDR3: CASSHGGQGSLGVYGYTF. DNA of the CDR3: TGCGCCAGCAGCCACGGAGGCCAGGGTAGTCTTGGGGTCTATGGCTACACCTTC.

The chain combines TRBV18 with TRBJ2-1; 9 nucleotides match TRBD1. CDR3 length: 16 amino acids. From germline, CDR1 is KGHSH and CDR2 LQKENI. Losses at the gene ends were 5 bases for V and 2 bases for J; bases not matched to a gene: 7. The CDR3 DNA follows: TGTGCCAGCTCATCTAGACAGGGGGAAGCCTACAATGAGCAGTTCTTC. Its protein product is CASSSRQGEAYNEQFF. Together with reference TRBV18 and TRBJ2-1, the CDR3 gives the full variable domain: NAGVMQNPRHLVRRRGQEARLRCSPMKGHSHVYWYRQLPEEGLKFMVYLQKENIIDESGMPKERFSAEFPKEGPSILRIQQVVRGDSAAYFCASSSRQGEAYNEQFFGPGTRLTVL.

This clonotype was seen a few times. The chain combines TRBV2 with TRBJ1-1; D gene uncertain. CDR3 length equals 12 residues. Looked up from germline, CDR1 is SNHLY and CDR2 is FYNNEI. With 8 bases removed from V and 5 bases from J, the gap between germline ends came to 12 bases. CDR3 sequence reads: CASEEGGTEAFF. The CDR3 coding sequence is TGTGCCAGCGAGGAAGGTGGTACTGAAGCTTTCTTT.

The chain joins TRBV6-1 to TRBJ2-3, with TRBD1 matching over 11 bases. The germline V gene encodes CDR1 MNHNS and CDR2 SASEGT. CDR3 length: 14 residues. J gave up 3 bases and V 7 bases, and 3 bases lay outside the gene matches. The CDR3 nucleotides are TGTGCCAGCAAGGGACAGGGGGAAACAGATACGCAGTATTTT. Amino acid sequence: CASKGQGETDTQYF.

This clonotype was counted ten times or more. V and J are TRBV6-2 or TRBV6-3 and TRBJ2-6; D call uncertain. Germline assignment: CDR1 MNHEY and CDR2 SVGEGT. This CDR3 contains 15 residues. Trimming removed 6 bases from V and 0 bases from J, with 9 bases in between. The chain's CDR3 is CASSQSSSGANVLTF. In nucleotides, the CDR3 is TGTGCCAGCAGCCAGTCCAGCTCTGGGGCCAACGTCCTGACTTTC.